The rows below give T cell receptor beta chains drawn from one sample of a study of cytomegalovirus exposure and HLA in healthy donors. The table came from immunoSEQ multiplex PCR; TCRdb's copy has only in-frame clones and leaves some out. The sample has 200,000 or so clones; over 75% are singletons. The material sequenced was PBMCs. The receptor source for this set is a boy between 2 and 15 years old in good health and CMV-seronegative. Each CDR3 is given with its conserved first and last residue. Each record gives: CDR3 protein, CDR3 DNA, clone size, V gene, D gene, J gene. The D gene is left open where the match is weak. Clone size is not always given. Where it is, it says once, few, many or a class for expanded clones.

CDR3aa: CASSLGSVAGYTQYF
CDR3nt: TGTGCCAGCAGCTTAGGTTCGGTGGCGGGTTATACGCAGTATTTT
abundance: NA
v_gene: TRBV11-2
d_gene: NA
j_gene: TRBJ2-3

CDR3aa: CASSRPGEAFF
CDR3nt: TGCGCCAGCAGCAGACCAGGTGAAGCTTTCTTT
abundance: NA
v_gene: TRBV4-1
d_gene: NA
j_gene: TRBJ1-1

CDR3aa: CASSLAPPGTRSRAQYF
CDR3nt: TGTGCCAGCAGCTTGGCCCCCCCGGGGACTAGGAGTAGGGCGCAGTATTTT
abundance: NA
v_gene: TRBV5-4
d_gene: TRBD2
j_gene: TRBJ2-3

CDR3aa: CASRPAFQGNYGYTF
CDR3nt: TGTGCCAGCAGACCTGCTTTTCAGGGGAACTATGGCTACACCTTC
abundance: once
v_gene: TRBV2
d_gene: NA
j_gene: TRBJ1-2

CDR3aa: CASSSGGRNYGYTF
CDR3nt: TGTGCCAGCAGTTCGGGGGGCAGAAACTATGGCTACACCTTC
abundance: NA
v_gene: TRBV27
d_gene: NA
j_gene: TRBJ1-2

CDR3aa: CASSPRTGRNEKLFF
CDR3nt: TGTGCCAGCAGCCCCCGGACAGGGCGGAATGAAAAACTGTTTTTT
abundance: NA
v_gene: TRBV7-2
d_gene: TRBD1
j_gene: TRBJ1-4

CDR3aa: CAISEDSVTQYF
CDR3nt: TGTGCCATCAGTGAGGACTCGGTAACGCAGTATTTT
abundance: NA
v_gene: TRBV10-3
d_gene: NA
j_gene: TRBJ2-3

CDR3aa: CASSLAGTGNQPQHF
CDR3nt: TGTGCCAGCAGCCTCGCCGGGACAGGGAATCAGCCCCAGCATTTT
abundance: NA
v_gene: TRBV11-2
d_gene: TRBD1
j_gene: TRBJ1-5

CDR3aa: CASSIDLAGRDEQFF
CDR3nt: TGTGCCAGTAGTATAGATCTAGCGGGGCGCGATGAGCAGTTCTTC
abundance: NA
v_gene: TRBV19
d_gene: TRBD2
j_gene: TRBJ2-1

CDR3aa: CASRHVGGKGTEAFF
CDR3nt: TGTGCCAGCAGGCACGTAGGGGGCAAGGGCACTGAAGCTTTCTTT
abundance: NA
v_gene: TRBV4-2
d_gene: TRBD1
j_gene: TRBJ1-1

CDR3aa: CASSTRLAGAAGNEQFF
CDR3nt: TGTGCCAGCAGCACACGACTAGCGGGGGCCGCGGGCAATGAGCAGTTCTTC
abundance: NA
v_gene: TRBV11-2
d_gene: TRBD2
j_gene: TRBJ2-1

CDR3aa: CASSPNRDQPQHF
CDR3nt: TGTGCCAGCAGCCCTAACAGGGATCAGCCCCAGCATTTT
abundance: NA
v_gene: TRBV4-2
d_gene: NA
j_gene: TRBJ1-5

CDR3aa: CASSLRRGTEAFF
CDR3nt: TGTGCCAGCAGCTTACGCAGGGGAACTGAAGCTTTCTTT
abundance: once
v_gene: TRBV11-3
d_gene: NA
j_gene: TRBJ1-1

CDR3aa: CAWTPPVGYTF
CDR3nt: TGTGCCTGGACCCCGCCAGTTGGCTACACCTTC
abundance: NA
v_gene: TRBV30
d_gene: NA
j_gene: TRBJ1-2

CDR3aa: CASSQEGSPYEQYF
CDR3nt: TGTGCCAGCAGCCAAGAGGGCTCGCCTTACGAGCAGTACTTC
abundance: NA
v_gene: TRBV4-2
d_gene: NA
j_gene: TRBJ2-7

CDR3aa: CASSTSAGASSYNEQFF
CDR3nt: TGTGCCAGCAGTACCTCGGCGGGGGCAAGCTCCTACAATGAGCAGTTCTTC
abundance: NA
v_gene: TRBV5-4
d_gene: NA
j_gene: TRBJ2-1

CDR3aa: CASTHPRDRDKVGTF
CDR3nt: TGTGCCAGCACCCATCCGAGGGACAGGGATAAGGTCGGGACCTTC
abundance: NA
v_gene: TRBV5-4
d_gene: TRBD1
j_gene: TRBJ1-2

CDR3aa: CASSLSNEQYF
CDR3nt: TGTGCCAGCAGCTTGTCCAACGAGCAGTACTTC
abundance: once
v_gene: TRBV5-6
d_gene: NA
j_gene: TRBJ2-7

CDR3aa: CASSLVASGTVNSPLHF
CDR3nt: TGTGCCAGCAGCTTAGTGGCTTCGGGGACAGTTAATTCACCCCTCCACTTT
abundance: once
v_gene: TRBV7-6
d_gene: TRBD1
j_gene: TRBJ1-6

CDR3aa: CASSYLGRQEELYEQYF
CDR3nt: TGTGCCAGCAGCTATTTAGGACGGCAGGAGGAGCTCTACGAGCAGTACTTC
abundance: NA
v_gene: TRBV7-9
d_gene: NA
j_gene: TRBJ2-7

CDR3aa: CASSPRVGGSGANVLTF
CDR3nt: TGTGCCAGCTCACCCCGTGTAGGGGGCTCTGGGGCCAACGTCCTGACTTTC
abundance: once
v_gene: TRBV18
d_gene: NA
j_gene: TRBJ2-6

CDR3aa: CASSSGGPLLNTGELFF
CDR3nt: TGCGCCAGCAGCTCAGGTGGGCCGCTGCTGAACACCGGGGAGCTGTTTTTT
abundance: NA
v_gene: TRBV5-1
d_gene: NA
j_gene: TRBJ2-2

CDR3aa: CASRAGGEDTQYF
CDR3nt: TGTGCCAGCAGGGCGGGGGGTGAGGATACGCAGTATTTT
abundance: NA
v_gene: TRBV7-2
d_gene: TRBD2
j_gene: TRBJ2-3